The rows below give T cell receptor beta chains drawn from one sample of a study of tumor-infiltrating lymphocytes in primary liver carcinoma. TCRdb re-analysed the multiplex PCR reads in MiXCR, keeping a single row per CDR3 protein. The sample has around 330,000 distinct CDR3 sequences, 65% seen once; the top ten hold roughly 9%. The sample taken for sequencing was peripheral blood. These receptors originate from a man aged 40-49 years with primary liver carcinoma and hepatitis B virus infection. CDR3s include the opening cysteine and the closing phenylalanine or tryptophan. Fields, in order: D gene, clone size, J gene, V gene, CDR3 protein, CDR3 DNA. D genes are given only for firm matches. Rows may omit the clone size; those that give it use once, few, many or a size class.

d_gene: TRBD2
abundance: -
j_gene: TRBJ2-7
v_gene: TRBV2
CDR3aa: CASSLRRLAGGGEQYF
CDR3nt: TGTGCCAGCAGCCTACGCAGACTAGCGGGAGGGGGTGAGCAGTACTTC

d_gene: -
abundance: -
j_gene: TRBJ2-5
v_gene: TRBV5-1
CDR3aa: CASSLYPGQGRQETQYF
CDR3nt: TGCGCCAGCAGCTTGTACCCTGGACAAGGGCGGCAAGAGACCCAGTACTTC

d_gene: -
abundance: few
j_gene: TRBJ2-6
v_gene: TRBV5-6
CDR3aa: CTSIYLDSGANVLTF
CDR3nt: TGTACCAGCATCTACTTGGACTCTGGGGCCAACGTCCTGACTTTC

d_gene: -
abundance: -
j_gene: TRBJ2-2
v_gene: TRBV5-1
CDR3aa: CASSLLGSGLTRELFF
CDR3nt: TGCGCCAGCAGCTTACTAGGATCAGGGCTCACCAGGGAGCTGTTTTTT

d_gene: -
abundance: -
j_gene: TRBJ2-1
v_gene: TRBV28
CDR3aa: CATTNGAEQFF
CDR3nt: TGTGCCACAACTAATGGGGCTGAGCAGTTCTTC

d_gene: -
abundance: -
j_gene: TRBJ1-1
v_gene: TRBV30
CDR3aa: CAWRKGRFTEAFF
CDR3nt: TGTGCCTGGAGGAAGGGGAGGTTTACTGAAGCTTTCTTT

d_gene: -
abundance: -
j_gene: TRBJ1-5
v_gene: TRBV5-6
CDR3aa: CASSLGDIGQPQHF
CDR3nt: TGTGCCAGCAGCTTAGGGGACATTGGGCAGCCCCAGCATTTT

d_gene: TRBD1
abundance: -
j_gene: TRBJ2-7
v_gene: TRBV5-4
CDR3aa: CASGPTGTGINEQNF
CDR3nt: TGTGCCAGCGGCCCAACCGGGACAGGGATCAACGAGCAGAACTTC

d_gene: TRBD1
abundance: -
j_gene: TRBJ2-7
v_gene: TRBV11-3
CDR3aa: CASSPRTGTRSYDQYF
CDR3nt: TGTGCCAGCAGCCCCCGGACAGGAACAAGATCCTACGACCAGTACTTC

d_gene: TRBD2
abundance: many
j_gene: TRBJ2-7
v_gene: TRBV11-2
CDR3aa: CASSPDPLGRVKDEQYF
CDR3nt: TGTGCCAGCAGCCCCGACCCCCTTGGGAGGGTTAAGGACGAGCAGTACTTC

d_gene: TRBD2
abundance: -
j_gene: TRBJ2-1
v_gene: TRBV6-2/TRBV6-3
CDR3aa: CASPPRLAGPPKNNEQFF
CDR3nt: TGTGCCAGCCCTCCGCGGCTAGCGGGTCCACCTAAGAACAATGAGCAGTTCTTC

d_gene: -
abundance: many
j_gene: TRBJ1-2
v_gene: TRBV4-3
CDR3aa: CASSQAGGVGYTF
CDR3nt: TGCGCCAGCAGCCAAGCGGGAGGCGTGGGCTACACCTTC

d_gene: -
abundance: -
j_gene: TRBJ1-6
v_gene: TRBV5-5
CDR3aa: CASSHSEGYNSPLHF
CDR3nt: TGTGCCAGCAGCCACTCCGAGGGCTATAATTCACCCCTCCACTTT

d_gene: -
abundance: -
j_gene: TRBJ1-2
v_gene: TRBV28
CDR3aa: CASSTRDQANYDYIF
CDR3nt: TGTGCCAGCAGTACTCGGGACCAAGCTAACTATGACTACATCTTC

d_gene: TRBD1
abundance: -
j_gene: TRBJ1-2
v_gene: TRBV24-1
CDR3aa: CATSALDREYGYTF
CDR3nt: TGTGCCACCAGTGCCTTAGACAGGGAGTATGGCTACACCTTC

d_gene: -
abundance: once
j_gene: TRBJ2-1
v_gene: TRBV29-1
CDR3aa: CSYGTGNWNEQFF
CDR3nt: TGCAGCTACGGGACTGGCAACTGGAATGAGCAGTTCTTC

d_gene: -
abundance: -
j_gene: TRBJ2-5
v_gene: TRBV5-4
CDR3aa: CTSSSEETQYF
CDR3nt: TGTACCAGCAGCTCCGAAGAGACCCAGTACTTC

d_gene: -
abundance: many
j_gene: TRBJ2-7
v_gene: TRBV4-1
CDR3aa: CASSQDRWGNEQYF
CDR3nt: TGCGCCAGCAGCCAAGATCGATGGGGGAACGAGCAGTACTTC

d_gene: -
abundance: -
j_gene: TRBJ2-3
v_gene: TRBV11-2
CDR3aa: CASSLHTDTQYF
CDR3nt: TGTGCCAGCAGCTTGCACACAGATACGCAGTATTTT

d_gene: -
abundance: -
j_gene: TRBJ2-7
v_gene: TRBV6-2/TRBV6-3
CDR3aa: CASSPVGGYEQYF
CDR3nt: TGTGCCAGCAGTCCAGTAGGGGGCTACGAGCAGTACTTC

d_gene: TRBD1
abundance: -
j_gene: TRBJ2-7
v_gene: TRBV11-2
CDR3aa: CVSSLAGGASNEQYF
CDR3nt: TGTGTCAGCAGCTTAGCAGGGGGCGCAAGCAACGAGCAGTACTTC

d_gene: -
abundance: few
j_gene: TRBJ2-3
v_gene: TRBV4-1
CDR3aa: CASSQRTAGSTDTQYF
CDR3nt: TGCGCCAGCAGCCAACGGACCGCCGGAAGCACAGATACGCAGTATTTT

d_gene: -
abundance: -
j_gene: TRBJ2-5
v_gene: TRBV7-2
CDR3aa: CASSLRVQETQYF
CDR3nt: TGTGCCAGCAGCTTACGGGTCCAAGAGACCCAGTACTTC

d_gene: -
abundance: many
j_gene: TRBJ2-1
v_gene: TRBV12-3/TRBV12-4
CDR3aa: CASSFGGNEQFF
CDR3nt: TGTGCCAGCAGTTTTGGCGGTAATGAGCAGTTCTTC

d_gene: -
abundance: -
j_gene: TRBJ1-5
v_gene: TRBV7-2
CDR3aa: CASSLPGLPGQPQHF
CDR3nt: TGTGCCAGCAGCTTACCAGGGCTCCCGGGTCAGCCCCAGCATTTT

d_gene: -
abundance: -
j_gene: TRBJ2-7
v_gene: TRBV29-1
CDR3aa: CSALFQGHHEEYF
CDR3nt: TGCAGCGCCCTATTTCAGGGTCACCACGAGGAGTACTTC

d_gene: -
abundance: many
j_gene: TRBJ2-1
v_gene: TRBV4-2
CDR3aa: CASSQEDSFPASVLFF
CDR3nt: TGTGCCAGCAGCCAAGAGGACAGTTTCCCCGCTTCTGTACTGTTCTTC

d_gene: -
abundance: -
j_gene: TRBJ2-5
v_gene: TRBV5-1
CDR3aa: CASSFHRVGETQYF
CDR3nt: TGCGCCAGCAGCTTCCACAGGGTCGGAGAGACCCAGTACTTC

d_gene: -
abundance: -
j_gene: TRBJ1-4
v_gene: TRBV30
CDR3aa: CAWSPDRRATNEKLFF
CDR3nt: TGTGCCTGGAGCCCTGACAGGCGAGCAACTAATGAAAAACTGTTTTTT

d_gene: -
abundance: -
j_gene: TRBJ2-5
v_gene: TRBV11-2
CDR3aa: CASSLDFLETQYF
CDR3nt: TGTGCCAGCAGCTTAGATTTTCTGGAGACGCAGTACTTC

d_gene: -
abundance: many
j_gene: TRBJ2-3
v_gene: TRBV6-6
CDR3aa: CASTGGAGASHYSTDTQYF
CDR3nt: TGTGCCAGCACTGGGGGGGCGGGGGCGTCCCACTATAGCACAGATACGCAGTATTTT

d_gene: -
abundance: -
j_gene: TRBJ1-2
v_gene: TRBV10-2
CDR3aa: CASSESRTEGGYTF
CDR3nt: TGCGCCAGCAGTGAGTCGAGGACAGAAGGAGGCTACACCTTC

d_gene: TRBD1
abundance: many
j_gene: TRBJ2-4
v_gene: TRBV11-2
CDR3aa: CASSFPGTGKNIQYF
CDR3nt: TGTGCCAGCAGCTTTCCTGGGACAGGGAAAAACATTCAGTACTTC

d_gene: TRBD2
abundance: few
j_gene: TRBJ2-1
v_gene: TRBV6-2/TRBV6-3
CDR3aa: CASGSIAGGRLWQQFF
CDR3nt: TGTGCCAGCGGGAGTATAGCGGGAGGACGTCTTTGGCAGCAGTTCTTC

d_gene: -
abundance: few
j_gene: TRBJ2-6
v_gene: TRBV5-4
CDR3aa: CASSFPDSGANVLTF
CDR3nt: TGTGCCAGCAGCTTTCCAGACTCTGGGGCCAACGTCCTGACTTTC

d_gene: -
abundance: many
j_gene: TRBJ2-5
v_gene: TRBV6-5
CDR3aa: CASGTDGEYQETQYF
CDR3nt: TGTGCCAGCGGAACCGACGGGGAGTACCAAGAGACCCAGTACTTC

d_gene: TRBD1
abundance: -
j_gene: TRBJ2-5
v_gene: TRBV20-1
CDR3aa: CSALTGTGEETQYF
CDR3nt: TGCAGTGCGCTGACCGGGACAGGGGAAGAGACCCAGTACTTC

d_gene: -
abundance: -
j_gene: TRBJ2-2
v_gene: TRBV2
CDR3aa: CASSTTGPKRRELFF
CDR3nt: TGTGCCAGCAGTACGACAGGCCCCAAGAGGCGGGAGCTGTTTTTT

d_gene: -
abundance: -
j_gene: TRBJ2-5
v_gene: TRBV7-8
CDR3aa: CASSLAGTKETQHF
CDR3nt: TGTGCCAGCAGCTTAGCTGGGACAAAAGAGACCCAGCACTTC

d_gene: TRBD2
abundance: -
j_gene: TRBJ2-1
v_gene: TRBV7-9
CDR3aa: CASSLGTSGQPEQFF
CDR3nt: TGTGCCAGCAGCTTAGGGACTAGCGGCCAGCCTGAGCAGTTCTTC

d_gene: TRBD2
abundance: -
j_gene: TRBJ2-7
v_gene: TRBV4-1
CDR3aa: CASSQGLAWGSSYEHYF
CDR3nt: TGCGCCAGCAGCCAAGGACTAGCGTGGGGTAGCTCCTACGAGCATTACTTC

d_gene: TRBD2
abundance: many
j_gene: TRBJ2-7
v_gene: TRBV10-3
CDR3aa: CAIKSTSDSYEQYF
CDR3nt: TGTGCCATCAAATCTACTAGCGATTCCTACGAGCAGTACTTC

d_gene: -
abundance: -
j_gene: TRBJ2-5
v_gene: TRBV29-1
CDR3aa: CSIHGNQETQHF
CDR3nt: TGCAGCATCCATGGGAACCAAGAGACCCAGCACTTC

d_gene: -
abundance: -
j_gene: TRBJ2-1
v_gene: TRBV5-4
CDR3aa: CASSTRDGNNEQFF
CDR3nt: TGTGCCAGCAGTACCCGGGACGGTAACAATGAGCAGTTCTTC